This entry is about one TCR beta chain. MiXCR, applied by TCRdb to the multiplex PCR reads, yields one record per CDR3 protein. Among about 19,000 distinct CDR3 sequences listed, over 40% were seen once. These data are taken from a study of breast tumors, draining lymph nodes, adjacent tissues. The TCR comes from a female donor with breast cancer. Some clones in this sample may be carry-over from other donors' samples. The sequencing sample was made of breast tumor tissue.

CDR3 in amino acids: CASSLVASGSHNEQFF. The CDR3 DNA follows: TGTGCCAGCAGCTTAGTGGCTAGCGGGAGCCACAATGAGCAGTTCTTC. This sequence joins TRBV7-8 and TRBJ2-1; 10 nucleotides agree with TRBD2. The J segment lost 5 bases and the V segment lost 1 base, leaving 5 bases of the junction unmatched. Germline assignment: CDR1 SGHVS and CDR2 FQNEAQ. The length of the CDR3 is 16 residues.